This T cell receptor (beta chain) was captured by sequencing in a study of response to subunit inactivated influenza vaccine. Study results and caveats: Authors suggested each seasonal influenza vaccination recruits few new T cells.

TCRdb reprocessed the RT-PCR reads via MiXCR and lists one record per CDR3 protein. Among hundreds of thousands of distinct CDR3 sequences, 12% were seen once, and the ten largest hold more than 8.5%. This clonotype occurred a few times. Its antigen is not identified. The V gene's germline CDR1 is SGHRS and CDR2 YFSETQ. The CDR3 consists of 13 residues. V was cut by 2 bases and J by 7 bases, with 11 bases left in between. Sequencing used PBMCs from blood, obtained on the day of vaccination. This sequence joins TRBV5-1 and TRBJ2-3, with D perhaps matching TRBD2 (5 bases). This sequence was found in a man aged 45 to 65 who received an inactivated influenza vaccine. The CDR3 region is CASSFEGSHTQYF. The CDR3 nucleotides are TGCGCCAGCAGCTTTGAGGGATCCCATACGCAGTATTTT. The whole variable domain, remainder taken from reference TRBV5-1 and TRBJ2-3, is KAGVTQTPRYLIKTRGQQVTLSCSPISGHRSVSWYQQTPGQGLQFLFEYFSETQRNKGNFPGRFSGRQFSNSRSEMNVSTLELGDSALYLCASSFEGSHTQYFGPGTRLTVL.